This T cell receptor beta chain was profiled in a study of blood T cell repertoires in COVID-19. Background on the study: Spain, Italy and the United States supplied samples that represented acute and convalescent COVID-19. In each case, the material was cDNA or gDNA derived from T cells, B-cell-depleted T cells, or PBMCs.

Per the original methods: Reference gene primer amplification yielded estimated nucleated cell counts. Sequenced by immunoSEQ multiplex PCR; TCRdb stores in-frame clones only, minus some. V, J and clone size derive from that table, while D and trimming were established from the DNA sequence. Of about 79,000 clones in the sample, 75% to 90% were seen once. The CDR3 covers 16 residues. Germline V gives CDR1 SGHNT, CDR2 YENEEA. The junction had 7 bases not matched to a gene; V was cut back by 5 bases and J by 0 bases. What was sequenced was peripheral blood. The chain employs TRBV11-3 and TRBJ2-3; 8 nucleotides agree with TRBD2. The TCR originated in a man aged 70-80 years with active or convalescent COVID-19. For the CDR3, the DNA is TGTGCCAGCAGCAACGGGAGGGCACTTAGCACAGATACGCAGTATTTT. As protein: CASSNGRALSTDTQYF. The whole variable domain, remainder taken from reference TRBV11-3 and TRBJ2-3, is EAGVVQSPRYKIIEKKQPVAFWCNPISGHNTLYWYLQNLGQGPELLIRYENEEAVDDSQLPKDRFSAERLKGVDSTLKIQPAELGDSAVYLCASSNGRALSTDTQYFGPGTRLTVL.